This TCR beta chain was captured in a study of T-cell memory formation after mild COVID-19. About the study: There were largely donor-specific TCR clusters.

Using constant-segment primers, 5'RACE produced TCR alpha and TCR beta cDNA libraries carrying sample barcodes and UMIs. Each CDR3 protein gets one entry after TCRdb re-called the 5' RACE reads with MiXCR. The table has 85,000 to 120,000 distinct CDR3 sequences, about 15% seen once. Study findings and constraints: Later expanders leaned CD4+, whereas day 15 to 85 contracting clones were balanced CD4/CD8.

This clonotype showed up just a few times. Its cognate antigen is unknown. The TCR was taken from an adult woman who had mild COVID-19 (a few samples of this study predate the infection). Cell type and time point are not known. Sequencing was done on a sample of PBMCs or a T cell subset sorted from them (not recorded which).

The DNA of the CDR3 is TGTGCCAGCAGTGATCTAGCGGGGGGCCAAGAGACCCAGTACTTC. Amino acids: CASSDLAGGQETQYF. The chain links TRBV2 to TRBJ2-5; TRBD2 agrees at 11 bases. The CDR3 consists of 15 residues. The trim removed 3 bases at V and 1 base at J, leaving 1 base unmatched. Germline loops: CDR1 SNHLY, CDR2 FYNNEI.